This T cell receptor beta chain stems from a study of identical twins. Carrying unique molecular identifiers, the cDNA also gained a universal primer site through template switching. MiXCR, applied by TCRdb to the 5' RACE reads, yields one record per CDR3 protein. The profile shows approximately 550,000 distinct CDR3 sequences, approximately 20% of them singletons. These data were also filed under a second study, of yellow fever vaccine responses in identical twins.

The receptor was derived from a woman aged 18-30 years in good health. The sample taken for sequencing was CD4+ T cells sorted from blood.

The CDR3 DNA reads as TGTGCCAGCAGCTTCGGTAGGGGACCTCAGCCCCAGCATTTT. It translates to CASSFGRGPQPQHF. This chain links TRBV5-6 with TRBJ1-5; a weak D match, TRBD1 (5 bases). There are 14 residues in the CDR3. CDR1 is SGHDT, CDR2 YYEEEE, per germline. V lost 2 bases, J lost 6 bases, and 12 bases lay in between.